These 29 T cell receptor beta chains were sequenced from one sample in a study of glioma-infiltrating T cells after dendritic cell vaccination (dated by TCRdb to the mid-2010s). The library was made by the immunoSEQ multiplex PCR assay. The table was pulled from immuneACCESS by TCRdb, which kept in-frame rearrangements only. Such tables lose some clones; where checked, under half of the loss comes from unresolved V genes, and the rest has no known cause. This sample holds 75,000 to 100,000 clones; about 79% were observed only once. Together, the top ten hold less than 7% of the sample. The sample in question was blood, obtained before dendritic cell vaccination. Every receptor here comes from a human donor with glioblastoma.

V is TRBV30 and J is TRBJ1-2, with 9 bases lining up with TRBD1. The CDR3 has 15 amino acids. Germline-derived CDR1 and CDR2 are GTSNPN and SVGIG (reference sequence). Trimming removed 1 base from V and 3 bases from J; junction bases left unmatched: 6. The CDR3 loop reads CAWSGRTGDYYGYTF. CDR3 DNA sequence: TGTGCCTGGAGTGGGCGGACAGGGGACTACTATGGCTACACCTTC.

The chain couples TRBV20-1 to TRBJ2-3, with unresolved D. Germline V gene lookup returns CDR1 DFQATT and CDR2 SNEGSKA (reference sequence). This CDR3 region has 11 residues. V lost 4 bases to trimming and J lost 5 bases, with 7 bases between them. The CDR3 DNA sequence: TGCAGTGCTACGTCGGGAGATACGCAGTATTTT. This translates into CSATSGDTQYF.

The chain combines TRBV12-5 with TRBJ2-2; 10 bases are a match to TRBD1. Germline lookup yields CDR1 LGHNT and CDR2 FRNRAP. V gave up 5 bases and J gave up 0 bases; unmatched junction bases: 15. The CDR3 runs 20 residues. CDR3 region: CASGTSPGTGAHSNTGELFF. In DNA, the CDR3 is TGTGCTAGTGGTACCTCCCCCGGGACAGGGGCCCATTCGAACACCGGGGAGCTGTTTTTT.

This clone was detected a few times. This chain connects TRBV29-1 to TRBJ2-1, with 7 bases identical to TRBD2. With V trimmed by 7 bases and J by 4 bases, 10 bases remained unmatched. From germline, CDR1 is SQVTM and CDR2 ANQGSEA. This CDR3 has 14 amino acids. CDR3 coding DNA: TGCAGCGCCTCCCCCTTAGCGGGTTACAATGAGCAGTTCTTC. Translating it yields CSASPLAGYNEQFF.

The genes are TRBV7-2 and TRBJ2-3, with TRBD1 matching 7 bases. CDR3 length equals 16 residues. With 5 bases clipped from V and 2 bases from J, the junction kept 10 bases outside the gene matches. Germline CDR1 SGHTA, CDR2 FQGNSA. The CDR3 DNA follows: TGTGCCAGCAGCCTGGACAGGTCGATTTCCACAGATACGCAGTATTTT. Protein: CASSLDRSISTDTQYF.

This chain links TRBV19 with TRBJ2-7; no definite D call. The CDR3 loop spans 13 amino acids. Germline V gene lookup returns CDR1 LNHDA and CDR2 SQIVND (reference sequence). V lost 6 bases and J 2 bases, leaving 11 bases between the germline ends. CDR3 in DNA: TGTGCCAGTAGCGAGACTTCGGCCTACGAGCAGTACTTC. Translating it yields CASSETSAYEQYF.

V gene TRBV30 combines with J gene TRBJ2-7, with D unresolved. This CDR3 has 11 amino acids. Germline CDR1 is GTSNPN and CDR2 is SVGIG (reference sequence). V lost 5 bases, J lost 5 bases, and 10 bases lay in between. CDR3 DNA: TGTGCCTGGCGGGTTCAGAACGAGCAGTACTTC. Translating it yields CAWRVQNEQYF.

The V call is TRBV15, the J call TRBJ1-2; D is unresolved. Trimming removed 9 bases from V and 5 bases from J, with 19 bases in between. The length of the CDR3 is 14 residues. The germline V gene encodes CDR1 LNHNV and CDR2 YYDKDF (reference sequence). As DNA, the CDR3 is TGTGCCACAGAACCGGGATTAGGAAGATATGGCTACACCTTC. Translation: CATEPGLGRYGYTF. The complete variable domain, with remaining parts taken from reference TRBV15 and TRBJ1-2, reads DAMVIQNPRYQVTQFGKPVTLSCSQTLNHNVMYWYQQKSSQAPKLLFHYYDKDFNNEADTPDNFQSRRPNTSFCFLDIRSPGLGDTAMYLCATEPGLGRYGYTFGSGTRLTVV.

J is TRBJ2-5 and V is TRBV14; 7 nucleotides match TRBD2. Germline assignment: CDR1 SGHDN and CDR2 FVKESK. CDR3 length: 15 residues. V gave up 2 bases and J gave up 0 bases; unmatched junction bases: 3. The DNA of the CDR3 is TGTGCCAGCAGCCAACACGGGAGGTACCAAGAGACCCAGTACTTC. Its translation: CASSQHGRYQETQYF.

The V call is TRBV27, the J call TRBJ2-1; TRBD2 matches at 9 bases. The CDR3 consists of 16 residues. Trimming cost V 2 bases and J 6 bases; bases outside gene matches: 8. CDR1 is MNHEY and CDR2 is SMNVEV in the germline V gene (reference sequence). This CDR3 is CASSLAGGPSGNEQFF. DNA of the CDR3: TGTGCCAGCAGTTTAGCGGGGGGGCCATCAGGCAATGAGCAGTTCTTC.

DNA of the CDR3: TGTGCCAGCACCGAGTGGAGACCGAGTCCCTGCGGAGGCTACACCTTC. It translates to CASTEWRPSPCGGYTF. V usage is TRBV11-3 and J usage is TRBJ1-2, with no clear D. CDR1 and CDR2 (germline): SGHNT, YENEEA. This CDR3 is 16 amino acids long. The V end lost 7 bases, the J end lost 8 bases, and 26 bases lay between the germline ends. Supplemented by reference TRBV11-3 and TRBJ1-2, the full variable domain reads EAGVVQSPRYKIIEKKQPVAFWCNPISGHNTLYWYLQNLGQGPELLIRYENEEAVDDSQLPKDRFSAERLKGVDSTLKIQPAELGDSAVYLCASTEWRPSPCGGYTFGSGTRLTVV.

The chain has TRBV6-1 and TRBJ2-5, with 10 nucleotides matching TRBD2. Germline CDR1 reads MNHNS; CDR2 reads SASEGT. J was trimmed by 5 bases and V by 6 bases; bases with no gene match: 9. The CDR3 is 15 amino acids. DNA of the CDR3: TGTGCCAGCAGAAGCAGCGGGGGGGCCAGGGAGACCCAGTACTTC. Translating it yields CASRSSGGARETQYF.

The rearrangement uses TRBV6-5 and TRBJ2-3, with 10 bases aligning to TRBD2. V lost 2 bases and J lost 5; bases outside the gene matches: 7. The CDR3 runs to 16 residues. Looked up from germline, CDR1 is MNHEY and CDR2 is SVGAGI. CDR3 in amino acids: CASSYGSSGSLDTQYF. CDR3 sequence (DNA): TGTGCCAGCAGTTACGGGTCTAGCGGGAGCTTAGATACGCAGTATTTT.

This rearrangement joins TRBV7-9 to TRBJ2-7; the match to TRBD1 covers 7 bases. The CDR3 is 15 amino acids. The junction had 9 bases not matched to a gene; V was cut back by 5 bases and J by 2 bases. Germline V gene data show CDR1 as SEHNR and CDR2 as FQNEAQ (reference sequence). The CDR3 DNA is TGTGCCAGCAGCCCCCCCGGAGGACAGGCCTACGAGCAGTACTTC. Amino acids: CASSPPGGQAYEQYF.

Concerning this clone itself: The identical CDR3 is also encoded by other nucleotide sequences in the sample. This chain uses TRBV30 with TRBJ2-7; a possible D gene is TRBD1 (5 bases). Germline V gene sequence: CDR1 GTSNPN, CDR2 SVGIG (reference sequence). CDR3 length: 11 residues. V gave up 3 bases and J gave up 2 bases, with 5 bases separating them. The CDR3 loop reads CAWSRAYEQYF. In DNA form, the CDR3 reads TGTGCCTGGAGCAGGGCCTACGAGCAGTACTTC.

The chain links TRBV5-1 to TRBJ2-3, with 12 nucleotides matching TRBD2. This CDR3 region has 15 residues. V was pared by 3 bases and J by 4 bases, with 3 bases of the junction left unmatched. Germline loops: CDR1 SGHRS, CDR2 YFSETQ. In nucleotides, the CDR3 is TGCGCCAGCAGCTGGGCTAGCGGGGGGGCAGATACGCAGTATTTT. Translation: CASSWASGGADTQYF.

The V call is TRBV25-1, the J call TRBJ2-1, with a weak D call TRBD2 (6 bases). This CDR3 comprises 15 residues. V shed 4 bases and J shed 0 bases, with 10 bases lying between them. Germline assignment: CDR1 MGHDK and CDR2 SYGVNS. This CDR3 reads CASSGRGSSYNEQFF. Here the CDR3 DNA reads TGTGCCAGCAGTGGGCGGGGAAGCTCCTACAATGAGCAGTTCTTC. Looking up the rest from reference TRBV25-1 and TRBJ2-1 gives the full variable domain: EADIYQTPRYLVIGTGKKITLECSQTMGHDKMYWYQQDPGMELHLIHYSYGVNSTEKGDLSSESTVSRIRTEHFPLTLESARPSHTSQYLCASSGRGSSYNEQFFGPGTRLTVL.

The chain uses TRBV6-1 and TRBJ1-6; D is perhaps TRBD1 (6 bases). V was cut by 6 bases and J by 7 bases, with 16 bases left in between. The CDR3 covers 15 residues. Looked up from germline, CDR1 is MNHNS and CDR2 is SASEGT. CDR3 residues: CASRPARTVNSPLHF. The CDR3 DNA sequence: TGTGCCAGCAGACCCGCCCGGACAGTGAATTCACCCCTCCACTTT.

The chain employs TRBV5-4 and TRBJ2-5; D is perhaps TRBD1 (5 bases). Deletions cut 0 bases from V and 5 bases from J, with 8 bases between. The V gene's germline CDR1 is SGHNT and CDR2 YYREEE (reference sequence). The CDR3 is 13 amino acids. The CDR3 sequence: CASSLDWGETQYF. In nucleotides, the CDR3 is TGTGCCAGCAGCTTGGATTGGGGCGAGACCCAGTACTTC.

The count of this clone is one. The rearrangement joins TRBV6-5 to TRBJ2-1; 10 bases are shared with TRBD2. CDR1 and CDR2 from the germline V gene are MNHEY and SVGAGI. V dropped 6 bases and J dropped 4; count of bases not matched to a gene: 6. The CDR3 has 15 residues. The CDR3 protein is CASRASGSTYNEQFF. The CDR3 coding sequence is TGTGCCAGCAGAGCTAGCGGGAGCACTTACAATGAGCAGTTCTTC.

The gene calls are TRBV5-1 and TRBJ2-3; 8 bases fit TRBD2. Germline V gene lookup returns CDR1 SGHRS and CDR2 YFSETQ. Trimming at V came to 0 bases and at J to 3 bases, leaving 3 bases not matched to a gene. CDR3 length equals 15 residues. The CDR3: CASSLATGGTDTQYF. CDR3 DNA sequence: TGCGCCAGCAGCTTGGCGACGGGGGGGACAGATACGCAGTATTTT. The whole variable domain, remainder taken from reference TRBV5-1 and TRBJ2-3, is KAGVTQTPRYLIKTRGQQVTLSCSPISGHRSVSWYQQTPGQGLQFLFEYFSETQRNKGNFPGRFSGRQFSNSRSEMNVSTLELGDSALYLCASSLATGGTDTQYFGPGTRLTVL.

The chain has TRBV15 and TRBJ1-2; D remains ambiguous. Trimming took 1 base from V and 2 from J, leaving 8 bases between them. The CDR3 sequence is 14 residues long. Germline CDR1 is LNHNV and CDR2 is YYDKDF (reference sequence). The CDR3 protein is CATSRGSLNYGYTF. Written as DNA, the CDR3 is TGTGCCACCAGCAGAGGGAGCTTAAACTATGGCTACACCTTC.

The V call is TRBV27, the J call TRBJ2-7; TRBD1 matches at 8 bases. Germline V gene sequence: CDR1 MNHEY, CDR2 SMNVEV (reference sequence). CDR3 length: 15 residues. The J segment lost 4 bases and the V segment lost 1 base, leaving 6 bases of the junction unmatched. As DNA, the CDR3 is TGTGCCAGCAGTTTATTGGGCAGGGGGCCGTACGAGCAGTACTTC. It is translated as CASSLLGRGPYEQYF.

This clone has just one count. The CDR3 DNA follows: TGCGCCAGCAGCCAGAGGACTAGCGGGAGTGATACGCAGTATTTT. Its translation is CASSQRTSGSDTQYF. This chain connects TRBV5-1 to TRBJ2-3, with TRBD2 matching 13 bases. J was trimmed by 6 bases and V by 4 bases; bases with no gene match: 5. In germline, CDR1 is SGHRS, CDR2 YFSETQ. The CDR3 sequence is 15 residues long.

The V call is TRBV5-1, the J call TRBJ1-2; 8 nucleotides line up with TRBD1. V lost 2 bases, J lost 6 bases, and 3 bases stayed unmatched. The CDR3 runs 13 residues. Germline CDR1 SGHRS, CDR2 YFSETQ. CDR3 amino acids: CASSFAGGDGYTF. In DNA form, the CDR3 reads TGCGCCAGCAGCTTTGCAGGGGGCGATGGCTACACCTTC.

V usage is TRBV18 and J usage is TRBJ1-1; 11 bases align to TRBD1. The V and J ends lost 6 bases and 1 base, in that order; junction bases with no gene match: 4. The germline CDR1 and CDR2 sequences are KGHSH and LQKENI. The CDR3 is 15 amino acids. The CDR3 loop reads CASSRDRGTNTEAFF. CDR3 nucleotide sequence: TGTGCCAGCTCCCGGGACAGGGGGACGAACACTGAAGCTTTCTTT.

The CDR3 sequence: CASSADRGPYNEQFF. Written as DNA, the CDR3 is TGCGCCAGCAGTGCGGACAGGGGACCTTACAATGAGCAGTTCTTC. V and J are TRBV10-1 and TRBJ2-1; TRBD1 matches 9 bases. Germline values: CDR1 WNHNN, CDR2 SYGVQD (reference sequence). CDR3 length: 15 amino acids. V was clipped by 4 bases and J by 4 bases; unmatched bases: 5.

This clone has only a few counts. The V gene is TRBV27, the J gene TRBJ1-6, with TRBD1 as a possible D gene (6 bases). CDR3 length: 15 residues. Germline V gives CDR1 MNHEY, CDR2 SMNVEV (reference sequence). V dropped 4 bases and J dropped 9 bases, with 16 bases sitting between them. CDR3 nucleotide sequence: TGTGCCAGCAGTTCTCAGGGGCTAGGGGGTTCACCCCTCCACTTT. It specifies CASSSQGLGGSPLHF.

This clone was found once. The V call is TRBV5-1, the J call TRBJ2-2, with a tentative D call TRBD2 (5 bases). The V end was cut by 3 bases, the J end by 9 bases, with 15 bases between. CDR3 length equals 14 residues. CDR1 SGHRS and CDR2 YFSETQ come from the germline V gene. The CDR3: CASSSDFPHRELFF. The CDR3 nucleotides read TGCGCCAGCAGCTCGGACTTCCCCCACCGGGAGCTGTTTTTT.